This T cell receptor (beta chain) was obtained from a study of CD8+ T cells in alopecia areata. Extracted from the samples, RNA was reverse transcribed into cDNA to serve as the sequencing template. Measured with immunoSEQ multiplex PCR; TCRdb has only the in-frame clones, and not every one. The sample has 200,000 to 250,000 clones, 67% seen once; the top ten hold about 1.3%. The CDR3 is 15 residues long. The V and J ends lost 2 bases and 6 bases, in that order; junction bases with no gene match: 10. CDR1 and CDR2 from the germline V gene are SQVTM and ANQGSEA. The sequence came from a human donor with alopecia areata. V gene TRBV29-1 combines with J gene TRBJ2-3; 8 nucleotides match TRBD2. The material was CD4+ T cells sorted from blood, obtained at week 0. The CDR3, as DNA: TGCAGCGTTGAAAATAAGGGCGGGGGGCTTGATACGCAGTATTTT. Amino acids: CSVENKGGGLDTQYF.